These 10 T cell receptor beta chains came from one sample sequenced in a study of T cells in localized non-small cell lung cancer. Using immunoSEQ multiplex PCR, the repertoire was profiled, and TCRdb retains in-frame clones only, with some absent. The sample yields around 30,000 clones, about nine tenths seen once. Here the sequenced sample was peripheral blood mononuclear cells, taken before any cancer treatment. These receptors came from a woman aged 35-75 years with stage III lung adenocarcinoma.

The genes are TRBV9 and TRBJ2-5, with TRBD2 matching over 9 bases. CDR1 and CDR2 from the germline V gene are SGDLS and YYNGEE. Germline trimming cut 7 bases from V and 2 bases from J; bases unmatched to any gene: 6. The CDR3 has 14 residues. CDR3 sequence: CASGSGGRQETQYF. The CDR3 DNA is TGTGCCAGCGGTAGCGGGGGAAGACAAGAGACCCAGTACTTC.

This clone appeared once. The chain uses TRBV6-4 and TRBJ2-4; unclear D gene. Germline CDR1 and CDR2: MRHNA and SNTAGT. The CDR3 length is 13 residues. The V end was cut by 2 bases, the J end by 5 bases, with 7 bases between. DNA of the CDR3: TGTGCCAGCAGTGACAGGTTCGAAAACATTCAGTACTTC. Translation gives CASSDRFENIQYF.

The chain joins TRBV19 to TRBJ1-1; maybe TRBD1 (6 bases). CDR3 length equals 13 residues. Germline V gene data show CDR1 as LNHDA and CDR2 as SQIVND (reference sequence). The V gene lost 6 bases and the J gene lost 10 bases, with 18 bases spanning the gap. CDR3 protein: CASSRSGGQAAFF. Here the CDR3 DNA reads TGTGCCAGTAGCCGATCCGGGGGCCAGGCAGCTTTCTTT. The variable domain in full, completed from reference TRBV19 and TRBJ1-1, reads DGGITQSPKYLFRKEGQNVTLSCEQNLNHDAMYWYRQDPGQGLRLIYYSQIVNDFQKGDIAEGYSVSREKKESFPLTVTSAQKNPTAFYLCASSRSGGQAAFFGQGTRLTVV.

The chain is built from TRBV27 and TRBJ1-3; D gene ambiguous. The length of the CDR3 is 14 residues. Germline assignment: CDR1 MNHEY and CDR2 SMNVEV (reference sequence). V was shortened by 4 bases and J by 0 bases, with 7 bases between the two germline ends. The CDR3, as DNA: TGTGCCAGCAGTTCACGAAGCTCTGGAAACACCATATATTTT. Residues: CASSSRSSGNTIYF.

The chain carries TRBV6-6 and TRBJ1-5; TRBD1 might be the D (5 bases). Germline CDR1 reads MNHNY; CDR2 reads SVGAGI (reference sequence). The V end was cut by 6 bases, the J end by 0 bases, with 12 bases between. The CDR3 has 15 amino acids. Here the CDR3 reads CASRPGRYSNQPQHF. In DNA form, the CDR3 reads TGTGCCAGCAGGCCGGGACGCTATAGCAATCAGCCCCAGCATTTT.

This clone was counted a single time. The rearrangement joins TRBV7-6 to TRBJ2-5; D is unresolved. The germline V gene has CDR1 SGHVS and CDR2 FNYEAQ. V dropped 4 bases and J dropped 4 bases, with 13 bases sitting between them. CDR3 size: 14 residues. CDR3 in amino acids: CASSSPDLPETQYF. DNA of the CDR3: TGTGCCAGCAGCTCACCCGACCTGCCAGAGACCCAGTACTTC.

The chain couples TRBV5-1 to TRBJ2-2; the D is unclear. Deletions cut 0 bases from V and 3 bases from J, with 6 bases between. Germline V CDR1 and CDR2: SGHRS, YFSETQ. CDR3 length: 14 amino acids. The CDR3 region is CASSLVQDTGELFF. The CDR3 nucleotides are TGCGCCAGCAGCTTGGTTCAGGACACCGGGGAGCTGTTTTTT.

This chain uses TRBV7-9 with TRBJ2-5; 9 bases agree with TRBD1. Trimming cost V 2 bases and J 5 bases; bases outside gene matches: 3. This CDR3 is built from 14 residues. Germline lookup yields CDR1 SEHNR and CDR2 FQNEAQ (reference sequence). CDR3 protein: CASSLRDRVETQYF. CDR3 nucleotides: TGTGCCAGCAGCTTACGGGACAGGGTTGAGACCCAGTACTTC.

The chain couples TRBV11-2 to TRBJ2-7; 7 bases are a match to TRBD1. Germline loops: CDR1 SGHAT, CDR2 FQNNGV. After removal of 1 base from V and 3 bases from J, the junction contained 6 bases not matched to a gene. There are 15 residues in the CDR3. The CDR3 spells CASSLGSTGLYEQYF. CDR3 DNA: TGTGCCAGCAGCTTAGGATCGACAGGGCTCTACGAGCAGTACTTC.

This sequence joins TRBV27 and TRBJ1-2, with D possibly being TRBD1 (6 bases). The CDR3 length is 14 residues. Germline values: CDR1 MNHEY, CDR2 SMNVEV (reference sequence). V lost 0 bases, J lost 4 bases, and 9 bases lay in between. The CDR3 DNA sequence: TGTGCCAGCAGTTTATCGGGGGCCCTCTATGGCTACACCTTC. Translation: CASSLSGALYGYTF.